This TCR beta chain is from a study of Graves' ophthalmopathy and Graves' hyperthyroidism. Exclusion applied to patients with other autoimmune diseases, uncontrolled infections, pregnancy or lactation. Using RNA transcripts, the TCR beta CDR3 regions were amplified. Second-round multiplex PCR came after a first-round RT-PCR that employed HTBI primers. MiXCR, run by TCRdb on the multiplex PCR reads, gives a single entry per CDR3 protein. The sample gives 350,000 to 450,000 distinct CDR3 sequences, around 17% of which show up once; around 1.6% is in the top ten. Notes on this clonotype: The target antigen is unknown.

This CDR3 is 16 amino acids long. Between the trimmed V and J ends, which lost 6 bases and 0 bases, there was a span of 17 bases. Points from the study as a whole: Researchers report that a 13-signature model separated ophthalmopathy from stable hyperthyroidism, posting around 90% sensitivity and 75% to 84% specificity. Detection in blood was also observed for most expanded thyroid clonotypes above 0.001 frequency.

This receptor was taken from a woman between 18 and 29 years old with Graves' ophthalmopathy. This chain links TRBV12-3 or TRBV12-4 with TRBJ1-2; D is unresolved. The sequenced sample consisted of peripheral blood. The CDR3 spells CASSDPPGVANYGYTF. In DNA, the CDR3 is TGTGCCAGCAGCGATCCCCCCGGAGTAGCTAACTATGGCTACACCTTC.